The subject of this entry is one T cell receptor beta chain. Original processing notes: Researchers report that nucleated cell counts were estimated from reference gene primer amplification. The data were produced by immunoSEQ multiplex PCR, yet TCRdb's version contains in-frame clones alone and is incomplete. From that table come the V and J calls and clone size; the DNA was used to work out D and trimming. The sample lists roughly 80,000 clones, over 75% occurring once. The data belong to a study of blood T cell repertoires in COVID-19. From germline, CDR1 is SGHAT and CDR2 FQNNGV. The CDR3 runs 16 residues. J lost 3 bases, V lost 5 bases, and 7 bases had no gene match.

This receptor was identified in a man older than 75 with acute or convalescent COVID-19. Sequenced sample: peripheral blood. J is TRBJ1-3 and V is TRBV11-2; 10 positions agree with TRBD1. CDR3 DNA: TGTGCCAGCAGCGTCGACAGGGGGCAGTTTGGAAACACCATATATTTT. Its translation: CASSVDRGQFGNTIYF.